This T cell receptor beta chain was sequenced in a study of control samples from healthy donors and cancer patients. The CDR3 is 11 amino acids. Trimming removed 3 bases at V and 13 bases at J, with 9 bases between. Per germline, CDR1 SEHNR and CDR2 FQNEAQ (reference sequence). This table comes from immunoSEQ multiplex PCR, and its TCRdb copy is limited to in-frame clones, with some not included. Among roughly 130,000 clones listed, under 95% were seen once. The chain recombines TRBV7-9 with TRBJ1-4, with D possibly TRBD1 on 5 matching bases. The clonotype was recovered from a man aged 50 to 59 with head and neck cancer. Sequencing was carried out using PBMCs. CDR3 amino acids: CASSFDSPLFF. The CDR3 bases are TGTGCCAGCAGCTTTGACAGCCCACTGTTTTTT.